The 2 T cell receptor beta chains reported below all come from one sample, sequenced in a study of PD-1 blockade in mismatch repair-deficient tumors (dated 2017 in TCRdb). Libraries were prepared through the immunoSEQ multiplex PCR assay. Sourced from immuneACCESS, this table was stored by TCRdb with only in-frame sequences that have V and J called. A share of the clones is absent; for the studies checked, an unresolved V gene accounts for under half, and the remainder has no known explanation. The sample has 100,000 to 150,000 clones on record, approximately 86% of them singletons. 13% of the sample lies in the top ten. The sample was peripheral blood, taken 44 weeks after starting pembrolizumab. The receptor set was obtained from an adult with mismatch repair-deficient cancer.

The rearrangement uses TRBV11-2 and TRBJ2-1, with no clear D. The germline V gene encodes CDR1 SGHAT and CDR2 FQNNGV. CDR3 length equals 15 residues. Trimming left V 4 bases short and J 5 bases short, with 15 bases between. CDR3 protein: CASSSGQRADNEQFF. The CDR3 DNA reads TGTGCCAGCAGCTCCGGGCAGCGCGCAGACAATGAGCAGTTCTTC.

This chain connects TRBV13 to TRBJ2-3, with D unclear. The germline V and J ends were trimmed by 4 bases and 6 bases, with 8 bases remaining between them. In germline, CDR1 is PRHDT, CDR2 FYEKMQ (reference sequence). The CDR3 covers 12 residues. The CDR3 DNA sequence: TGTGCCAGCAGCTCGGGTCGGGATACGCAGTATTTT. As protein: CASSSGRDTQYF.